This TCR beta chain emerged from a study of human T cells and chemical hapten exposure. TCRdb re-called the RACE reads through MiXCR, storing one row per CDR3 protein. This sample carries some 84,000 distinct CDR3 sequences, more than 9% of them seen once, and the ten largest clones take less than 5%. Documented time point: patch test 2, 6 weeks after DPC sensitization. Treatment indicated: therapeutic diphenylcyclopropenone sensitization with weekly scalp DPC. The sample holds many counts of this clonotype. The source is a woman aged 50 to 65 with alopecia areata. Some clones in this sample may be carry-over from other donors' samples. Sequenced here: whole blood, sampled in connection with sensitization to the hapten diphenylcyclopropenone (DPC).

CDR3 loop: CSVEIGRGSGYTF. As DNA, the CDR3 is TGCAGCGTTGAAATCGGGAGAGGCAGTGGCTACACCTTC. This chain connects TRBV29-1 to TRBJ1-2, with D unclear. The CDR3 has 13 residues. Germline V gene sequence: CDR1 SQVTM, CDR2 ANQGSEA. V was cut by 2 bases and J by 7 bases, with 14 bases left in between.